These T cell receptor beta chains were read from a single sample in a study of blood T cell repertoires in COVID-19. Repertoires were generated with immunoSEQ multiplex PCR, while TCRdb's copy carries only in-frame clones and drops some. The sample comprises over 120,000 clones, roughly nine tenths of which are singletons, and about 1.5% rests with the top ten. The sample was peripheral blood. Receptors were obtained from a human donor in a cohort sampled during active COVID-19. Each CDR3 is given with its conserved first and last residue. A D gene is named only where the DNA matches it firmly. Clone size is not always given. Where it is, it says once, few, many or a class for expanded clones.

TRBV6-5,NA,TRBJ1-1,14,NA,CASVRAGQNTEAFF,TGTGCCAGCGTGCGGGCAGGTCAGAACACTGAAGCTTTCTTT
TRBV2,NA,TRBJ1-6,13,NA,CASSERLYSPLHF,TGTGCCAGCAGTGAGAGGTTGTACTCACCCCTCCACTTT
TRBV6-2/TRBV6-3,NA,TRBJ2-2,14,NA,CASSYRGYTGELFF,TGTGCCAGCAGTTACAGGGGGTACACCGGGGAGCTGTTTTTT
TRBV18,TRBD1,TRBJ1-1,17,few,CASSQGTVKFGDTEAFF,TGTGCCAGCTCACAAGGGACAGTGAAATTCGGGGACACTGAAGCTTTCTTT
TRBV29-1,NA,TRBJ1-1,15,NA,CSVPTHQGSNTEAFF,TGCAGCGTTCCGACCCATCAGGGTAGCAACACTGAAGCTTTCTTT
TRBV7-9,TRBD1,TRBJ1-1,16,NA,CASSPLYGQGNTEAFF,TGTGCCAGCAGCCCCCTGTACGGACAGGGGAACACTGAAGCTTTCTTT
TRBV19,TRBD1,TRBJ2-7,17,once,CASSIAYETGASYEQYF,TGTGCCAGTAGTATCGCCTATGAGACAGGGGCGTCCTACGAGCAGTACTTC
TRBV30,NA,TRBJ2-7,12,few,CAWSPGLYEQYF,TGTGCCTGGAGCCCAGGGCTCTACGAGCAGTACTTC
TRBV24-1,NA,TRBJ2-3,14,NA,CATSGGISTDTQYF,TGTGCCACCAGTGGAGGAATTAGCACAGATACGCAGTATTTT
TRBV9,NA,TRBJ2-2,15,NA,CASSVDGGWGGELFF,TGTGCCAGCAGCGTAGACGGAGGTTGGGGCGGGGAGCTGTTTTTT
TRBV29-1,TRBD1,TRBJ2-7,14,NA,CSVEEDREGYEQYF,TGCAGCGTTGAAGAGGACAGGGAAGGCTACGAGCAGTACTTC
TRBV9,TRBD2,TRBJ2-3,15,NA,CASSVARGGTDTQYF,TGTGCCAGCAGCGTAGCTCGGGGGGGCACAGATACGCAGTATTTT
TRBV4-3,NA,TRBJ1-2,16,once,CASSHGGPLANYGYTF,TGCGCCAGCAGCCACGGGGGGCCGTTAGCTAACTATGGCTACACCTTC
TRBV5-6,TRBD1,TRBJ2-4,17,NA,CASSLWTGGLAKNIQYF,TGTGCCAGCAGTTTATGGACAGGCGGACTAGCCAAAAACATTCAGTACTTC
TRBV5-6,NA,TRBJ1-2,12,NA,CASSLVSYGYTF,TGTGCCAGCAGCTTGGTCTCCTATGGCTACACCTTC
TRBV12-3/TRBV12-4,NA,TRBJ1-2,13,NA,CASSQRQAGGYTF,TGTGCCAGCAGTCAGAGACAGGCTGGGGGCTACACCTTC
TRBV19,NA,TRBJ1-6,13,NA,CASSWRVDSPLHF,TGTGCCAGTAGTTGGAGGGTTGATTCACCCCTCCACTTT
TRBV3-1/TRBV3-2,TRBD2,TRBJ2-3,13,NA,CASSGLVWDTQYF,TGTGCCAGCAGCGGACTAGTCTGGGATACGCAGTATTTT
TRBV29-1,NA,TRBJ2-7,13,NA,CSVVDTSSYEQYF,TGCAGCGTTGTGGACACCAGCTCCTACGAGCAGTACTTC
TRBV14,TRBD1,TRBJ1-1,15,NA,CASSQGRDRNTEAFF,TGTGCCAGCAGCCAAGGGAGGGACAGGAACACTGAAGCTTTCTTT
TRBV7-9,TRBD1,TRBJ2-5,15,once,CASSATGGSQETQYF,TGTGCCAGCAGCGCGACAGGGGGTTCTCAAGAGACCCAGTACTTC
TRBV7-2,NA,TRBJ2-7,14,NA,CASSPIIGSYEQYF,TGTGCCAGCAGCCCTATAATCGGCTCCTACGAGCAGTACTTC
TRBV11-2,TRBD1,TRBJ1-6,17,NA,CASSLDLTGYDNSPLHF,TGTGCCAGCAGCTTAGATTTGACAGGGTACGATAATTCACCCCTCCACTTT
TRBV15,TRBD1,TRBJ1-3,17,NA,CATSRSGTGGAVDTIYF,TGTGCCACCAGCAGATCGGGGACAGGGGGCGCGGTAGACACCATATATTTT
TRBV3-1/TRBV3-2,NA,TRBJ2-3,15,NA,CASSQEGLPTDTQYF,TGTGCCAGCAGCCAAGAGGGCCTACCCACAGATACGCAGTATTTT
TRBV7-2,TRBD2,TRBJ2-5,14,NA,CASRVAGVRETQYF,TGTGCCAGCAGGGTAGCGGGGGTCCGGGAGACCCAGTACTTC
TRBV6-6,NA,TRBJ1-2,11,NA,CVAGELYGYTF,TGTGTAGCGGGGGAATTATATGGCTACACCTTC
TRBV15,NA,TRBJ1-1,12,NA,CATSRGRPEAFF,TGTGCCACCAGCAGAGGCAGGCCTGAAGCTTTCTTT
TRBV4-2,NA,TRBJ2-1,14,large,CASSQASSGVEQFF,TGTGCCAGCAGCCAAGCAAGTTCAGGGGTTGAGCAGTTCTTC
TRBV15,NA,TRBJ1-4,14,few,CATRKDSGDEKLFF,TGTGCCACCAGGAAGGACAGCGGGGATGAAAAACTGTTTTTT
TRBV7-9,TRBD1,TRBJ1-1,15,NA,CASSGDRGLRTEAFF,TGTGCCAGCAGCGGGGACAGGGGGCTGCGGACTGAAGCTTTCTTT
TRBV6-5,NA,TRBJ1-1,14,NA,CASSSRSGQTEAFF,TGTGCCAGCAGTTCTCGCTCTGGACAGACTGAAGCTTTCTTT
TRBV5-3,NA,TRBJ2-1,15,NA,CARSREGVSYNEQFF,TGTGCCAGAAGCCGTGAAGGGGTCTCCTACAATGAGCAGTTCTTC
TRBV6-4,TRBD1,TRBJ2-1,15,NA,CASSLDRESYNEQFF,TGTGCCAGCAGTTTGGACAGGGAGTCCTACAATGAGCAGTTCTTC
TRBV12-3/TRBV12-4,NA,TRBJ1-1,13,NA,CASSLAAFTEAFF,TGTGCCAGCAGTTTAGCAGCCTTCACTGAAGCTTTCTTT
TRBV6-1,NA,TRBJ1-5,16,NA,CASSVNPGQGNQPQHF,TGTGCCAGCAGTGTTAATCCGGGACAAGGCAATCAGCCCCAGCATTTT
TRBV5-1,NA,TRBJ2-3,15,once,CASSMGAAHTDTQYF,TGCGCCAGCAGCATGGGGGCAGCCCACACAGATACGCAGTATTTT
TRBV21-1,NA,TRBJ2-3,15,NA,CASSKWGGATDTQYF,TGTGCCAGCAGCAAATGGGGGGGGGCAACAGATACGCAGTATTTT
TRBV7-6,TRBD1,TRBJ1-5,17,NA,CASSTGTGLLSNQPQHF,TGTGCCAGCAGCACCGGGACAGGGTTATTGAGCAATCAGCCCCAGCATTTT
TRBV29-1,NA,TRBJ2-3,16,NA,CSVLLRKAASTDTQYF,TGCAGCGTCCTCCTGAGAAAAGCGGCTAGCACAGATACGCAGTATTTT
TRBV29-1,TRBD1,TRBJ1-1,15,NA,CSVEGRGPGAPEAFF,TGCAGCGTTGAGGGCAGGGGGCCCGGGGCCCCTGAAGCTTTCTTT
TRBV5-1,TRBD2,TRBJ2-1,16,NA,CASSLANSGGADEQFF,TGCGCCAGCAGCTTGGCCAACAGCGGGGGGGCCGATGAGCAGTTCTTC
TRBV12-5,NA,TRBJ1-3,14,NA,CASALEGSGNTIYF,TGTGCTAGTGCTTTGGAGGGGTCTGGAAACACCATATATTTT
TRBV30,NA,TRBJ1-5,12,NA,CAWNAGGSSQHF,TGTGCCTGGAACGCAGGAGGGAGCTCCCAGCATTTT
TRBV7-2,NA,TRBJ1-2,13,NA,CASSPRSQVGYTF,TGTGCCAGCAGCCCCCGTTCCCAGGTTGGCTACACCTTC
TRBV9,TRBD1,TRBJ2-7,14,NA,CASSPGGAAYEQYF,TGTGCCAGCAGCCCAGGGGGAGCGGCCTACGAGCAGTACTTC
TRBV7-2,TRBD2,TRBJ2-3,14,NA,CASSLGGGAYTQYF,TGTGCCAGCAGCTTAGGCGGGGGGGCATATACGCAGTATTTT
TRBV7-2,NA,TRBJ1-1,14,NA,CASSLAQGIAEAFF,TGTGCCAGCAGCTTAGCGCAGGGAATCGCTGAAGCTTTCTTT
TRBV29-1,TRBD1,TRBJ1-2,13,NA,CSVATGGGYGYTF,TGCAGCGTTGCTACAGGGGGCGGATATGGCTACACCTTC
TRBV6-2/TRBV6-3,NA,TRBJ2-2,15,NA,CASSTGTVDTGELFF,TGTGCCAGCAGTACAGGGACGGTAGACACCGGGGAGCTGTTTTTT
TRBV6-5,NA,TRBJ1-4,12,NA,CASRKEGAKLFF,TGTGCCAGCCGTAAGGAGGGAGCAAAACTGTTTTTT
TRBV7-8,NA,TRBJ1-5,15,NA,CASSFSGYSNQPQHF,TGTGCCAGCAGCTTCTCAGGGTATAGCAATCAGCCCCAGCATTTT
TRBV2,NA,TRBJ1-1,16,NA,CASSDSWGGRRTEAFF,TGTGCCAGCAGTGATTCTTGGGGGGGGCGCCGGACTGAAGCTTTCTTT
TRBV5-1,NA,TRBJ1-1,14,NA,CASSEGPTNTEAFF,TGCGCCAGCAGTGAGGGTCCCACGAACACTGAAGCTTTCTTT
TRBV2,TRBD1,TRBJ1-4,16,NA,CASSAGTAATNEKLFF,TGTGCCAGCAGTGCCGGGACAGCCGCAACTAATGAAAAACTGTTTTTT